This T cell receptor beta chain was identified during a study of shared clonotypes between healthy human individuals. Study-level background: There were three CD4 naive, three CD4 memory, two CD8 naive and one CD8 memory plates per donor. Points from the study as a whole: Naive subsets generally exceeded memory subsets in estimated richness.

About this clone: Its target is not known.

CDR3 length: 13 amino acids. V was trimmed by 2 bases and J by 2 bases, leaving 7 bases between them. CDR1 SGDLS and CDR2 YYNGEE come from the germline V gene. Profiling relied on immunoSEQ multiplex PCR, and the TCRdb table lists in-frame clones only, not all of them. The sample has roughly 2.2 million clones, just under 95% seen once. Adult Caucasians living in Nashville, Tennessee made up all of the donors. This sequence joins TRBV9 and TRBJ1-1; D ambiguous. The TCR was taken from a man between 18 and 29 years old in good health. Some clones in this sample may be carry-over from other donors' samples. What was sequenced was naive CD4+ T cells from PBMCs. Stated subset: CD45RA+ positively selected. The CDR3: CASSVSHNTEAFF. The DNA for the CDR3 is TGTGCCAGCAGCGTTTCCCATAACACTGAAGCTTTCTTT.